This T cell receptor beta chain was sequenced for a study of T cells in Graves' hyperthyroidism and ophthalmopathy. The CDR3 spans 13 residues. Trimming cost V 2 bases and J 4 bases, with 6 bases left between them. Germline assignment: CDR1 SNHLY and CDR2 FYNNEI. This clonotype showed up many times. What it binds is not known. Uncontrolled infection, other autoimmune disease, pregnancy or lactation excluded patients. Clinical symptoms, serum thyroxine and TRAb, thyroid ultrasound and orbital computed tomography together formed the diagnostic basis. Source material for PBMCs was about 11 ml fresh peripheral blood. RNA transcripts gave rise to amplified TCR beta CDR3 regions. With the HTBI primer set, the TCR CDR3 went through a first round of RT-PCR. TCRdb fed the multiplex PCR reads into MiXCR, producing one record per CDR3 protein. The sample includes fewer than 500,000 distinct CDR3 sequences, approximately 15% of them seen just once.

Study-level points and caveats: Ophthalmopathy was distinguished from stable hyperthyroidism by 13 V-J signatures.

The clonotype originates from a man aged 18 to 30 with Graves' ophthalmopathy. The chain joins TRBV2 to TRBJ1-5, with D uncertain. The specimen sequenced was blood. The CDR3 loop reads CASSESRNQPQHF. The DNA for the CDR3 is TGTGCCAGCAGTGAATCGAGAAATCAGCCCCAGCATTTT.